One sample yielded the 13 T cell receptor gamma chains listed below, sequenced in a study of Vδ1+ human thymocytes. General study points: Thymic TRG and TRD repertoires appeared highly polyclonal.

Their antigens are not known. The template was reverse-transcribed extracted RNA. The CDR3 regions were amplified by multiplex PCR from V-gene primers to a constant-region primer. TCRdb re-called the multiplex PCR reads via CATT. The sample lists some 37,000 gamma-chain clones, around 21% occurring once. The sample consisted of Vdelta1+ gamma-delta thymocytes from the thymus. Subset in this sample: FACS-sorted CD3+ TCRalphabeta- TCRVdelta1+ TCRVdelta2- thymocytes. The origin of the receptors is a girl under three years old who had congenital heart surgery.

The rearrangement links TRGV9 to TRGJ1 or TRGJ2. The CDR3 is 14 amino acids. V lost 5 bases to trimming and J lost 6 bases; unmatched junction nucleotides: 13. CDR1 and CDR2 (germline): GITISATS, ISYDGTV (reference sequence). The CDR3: CALWVRGYGYKKLF. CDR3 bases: TGTGCCTTGTGGGTGAGGGGATATGGTTATAAGAAACTCTTT.

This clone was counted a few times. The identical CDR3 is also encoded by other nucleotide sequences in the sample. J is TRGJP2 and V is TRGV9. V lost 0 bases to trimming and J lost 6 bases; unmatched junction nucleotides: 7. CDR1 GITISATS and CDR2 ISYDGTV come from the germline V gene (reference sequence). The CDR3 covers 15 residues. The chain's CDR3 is CALWEVHGGDWIKTF. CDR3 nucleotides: TGTGCCTTGTGGGAGGTGCATGGGGGTGATTGGATCAAGACGTTT.

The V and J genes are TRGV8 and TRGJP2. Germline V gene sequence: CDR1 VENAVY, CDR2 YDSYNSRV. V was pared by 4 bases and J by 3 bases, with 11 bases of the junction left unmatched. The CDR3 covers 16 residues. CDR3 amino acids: CATWDGGFGSDWIKTF. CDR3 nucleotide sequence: TGTGCCACCTGGGACGGAGGGTTCGGTAGTGATTGGATCAAGACGTTT.

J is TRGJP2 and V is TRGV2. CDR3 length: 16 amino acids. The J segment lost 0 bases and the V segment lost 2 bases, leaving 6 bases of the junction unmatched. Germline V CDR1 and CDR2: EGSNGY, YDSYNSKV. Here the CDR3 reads CATWDESYSSDWIKTF. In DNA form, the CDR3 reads TGTGCCACCTGGGACGAGTCCTATAGTAGTGATTGGATCAAGACGTTT.

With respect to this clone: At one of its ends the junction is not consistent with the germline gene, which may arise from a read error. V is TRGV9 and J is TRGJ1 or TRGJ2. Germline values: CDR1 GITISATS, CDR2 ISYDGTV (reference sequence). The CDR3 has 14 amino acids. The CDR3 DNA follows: TGTGCCTTGTGGGAGGTCCCCCCGGGGGATAAGAGACTCTTT. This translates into CALWEVPPGDKRLF.

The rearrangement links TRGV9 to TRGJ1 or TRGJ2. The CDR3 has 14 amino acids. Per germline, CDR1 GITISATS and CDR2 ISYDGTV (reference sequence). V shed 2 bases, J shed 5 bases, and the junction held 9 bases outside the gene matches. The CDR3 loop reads CALWEASGHYKKLF. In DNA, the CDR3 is TGTGCCTTGTGGGAGGCCTCGGGGCATTATAAGAAACTCTTT.

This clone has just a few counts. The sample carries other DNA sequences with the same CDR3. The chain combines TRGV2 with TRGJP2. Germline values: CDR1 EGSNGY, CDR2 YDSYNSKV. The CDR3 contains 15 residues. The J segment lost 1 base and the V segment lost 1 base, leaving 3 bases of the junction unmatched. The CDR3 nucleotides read TGTGCCACCTGGGACGGCCTTAGTAGTGATTGGATCAAGACGTTT. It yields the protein CATWDGLSSDWIKTF.

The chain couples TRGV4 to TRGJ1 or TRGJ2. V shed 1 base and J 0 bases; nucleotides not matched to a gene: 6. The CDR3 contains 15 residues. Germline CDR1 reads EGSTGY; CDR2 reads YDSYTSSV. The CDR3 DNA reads TGTGCCACCTGGGATGGCTTCCCGAATTATTATAAGAAACTCTTT. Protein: CATWDGFPNYYKKLF.

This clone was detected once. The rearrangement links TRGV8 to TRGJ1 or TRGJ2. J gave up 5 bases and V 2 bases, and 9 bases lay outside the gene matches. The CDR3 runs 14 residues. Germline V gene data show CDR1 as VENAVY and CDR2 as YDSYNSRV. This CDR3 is CATWDIRGDYKKLF. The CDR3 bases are TGTGCCACCTGGGATATCCGCGGGGATTATAAGAAACTCTTT.

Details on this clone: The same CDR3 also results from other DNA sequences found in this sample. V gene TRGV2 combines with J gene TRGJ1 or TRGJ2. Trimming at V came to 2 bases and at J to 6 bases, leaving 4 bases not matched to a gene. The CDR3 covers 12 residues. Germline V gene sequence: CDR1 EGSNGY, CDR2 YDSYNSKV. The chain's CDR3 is CATWDVPYKKLF. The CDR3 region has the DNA TGTGCCACCTGGGACGTACCTTATAAGAAACTCTTT.

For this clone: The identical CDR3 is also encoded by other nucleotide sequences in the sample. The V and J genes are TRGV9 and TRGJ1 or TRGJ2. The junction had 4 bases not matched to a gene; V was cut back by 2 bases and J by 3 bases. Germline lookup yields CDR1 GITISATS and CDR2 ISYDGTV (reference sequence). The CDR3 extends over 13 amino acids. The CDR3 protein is CALWEDPYYKKLF. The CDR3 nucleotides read TGTGCCTTGTGGGAGGATCCTTATTATAAGAAACTCTTT.

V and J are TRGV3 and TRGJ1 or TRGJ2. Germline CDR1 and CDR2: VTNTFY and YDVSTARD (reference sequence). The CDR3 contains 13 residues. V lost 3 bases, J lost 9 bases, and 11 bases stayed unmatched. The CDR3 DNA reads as TGTGCCACCTGGGACCAGCGAACTATTAAGAAACTCTTT. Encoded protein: CATWDQRTIKKLF.

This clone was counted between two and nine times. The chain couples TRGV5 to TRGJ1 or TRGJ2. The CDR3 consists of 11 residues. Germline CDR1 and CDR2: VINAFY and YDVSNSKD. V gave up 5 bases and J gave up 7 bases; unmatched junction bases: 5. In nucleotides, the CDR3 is TGTGCCACCTGGGGCCCCTATAAGAAACTCTTT. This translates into CATWGPYKKLF.